These 20 T cell receptor beta chains share one sample of origin, sequenced in a study of blood T cell repertoires in COVID-19. Data came from immunoSEQ multiplex PCR; TCRdb stores just in-frame clones and leaves some out. In the table there are more than 200,000 clones, about four fifths of which are singletons. Sequenced input: peripheral blood. The receptors stem from a man aged 40-49 years with active or convalescent COVID-19.

The rearrangement uses TRBV7-2 and TRBJ1-6; 7 bases are shared with TRBD1. CDR1 is SGHTA and CDR2 is FQGNSA in the germline V gene. Trimming cost V 5 bases and J 11 bases; bases outside gene matches: 6. The CDR3 covers 13 residues. The CDR3 sequence: CASSPTGWPPLHF. As DNA, the CDR3 is TGTGCCAGCAGCCCGACAGGGTGGCCACCCCTCCACTTT.

The gene calls are TRBV6-1 and TRBJ1-4, with D perhaps matching TRBD1 (5 bases). Trimming removed 1 base from V and 5 bases from J, with 11 bases in between. The CDR3 spans 15 residues. The germline gives CDR1 MNHNS, CDR2 SASEGT. CDR3 DNA: TGTGCCAGCAGTGAAGAAGGGGCCGTGAATGAAAAACTGTTTTTT. As protein: CASSEEGAVNEKLFF.

This chain uses TRBV30 with TRBJ2-3, with a weak D call TRBD2 (6 bases). CDR1 is GTSNPN, CDR2 SVGIG, per germline (reference sequence). The CDR3 runs to 11 residues. Trimming took 4 bases from V and 7 from J, leaving 9 bases between them. The CDR3 DNA reads TGTGCCTGGATTGCGGGGTATACGCAGTATTTT. This sequence encodes CAWIAGYTQYF.

The rearrangement joins TRBV19 to TRBJ1-6, with a tentative D call TRBD1 (5 bases). Trimming removed 3 bases at V and 7 bases at J, with 13 bases between. Germline CDR1 reads LNHDA; CDR2 reads SQIVND (reference sequence). CDR3 size: 15 residues. The CDR3 sequence is CASSITGVTNSPLHF. The CDR3 bases are TGTGCCAGTAGTATCACAGGTGTAACGAATTCACCCCTCCACTTT.

This rearrangement joins TRBV3-1 (or the pseudogene TRBV3-2) to TRBJ1-6, with a possible D match to TRBD1 (5 bases). This CDR3 has 15 residues. V was shortened by 4 bases and J by 7 bases, with 14 bases between the two germline ends. Germline CDR1 and CDR2: LGHDT and YNNKEL (reference sequence). The CDR3: CASSPLAGGNSPLHF. CDR3 sequence (DNA): TGTGCCAGCAGCCCTCTGGCCGGGGGGAATTCACCCCTCCACTTT.

V gene TRBV5-1 combines with J gene TRBJ2-2, with unresolved D. The V gene lost 1 base and the J gene lost 0 bases, with 7 bases spanning the gap. Germline V gives CDR1 SGHRS, CDR2 YFSETQ. There are 15 residues in the CDR3. CDR3 nucleotide sequence: TGCGCCAGCAGCTTGATCCAGACGAACACCGGGGAGCTGTTTTTT. Protein: CASSLIQTNTGELFF.

J is TRBJ1-1 and V is TRBV7-9, with 7 bases fitting TRBD1. Germline CDR1 SEHNR, CDR2 FQNEAQ (reference sequence). V dropped 5 bases and J dropped 4; count of bases not matched to a gene: 7. The CDR3 length is 14 residues. The CDR3 region has the DNA TGTGCCAGCAGCCGACAGGGAAAAGGCACTGAAGCTTTCTTT. This codes for CASSRQGKGTEAFF.

The rearrangement links TRBV19 to TRBJ1-1; D uncertain. Trimming pared 6 bases from V and 0 bases from J, leaving 11 bases between. The CDR3 totals 14 residues. CDR1 and CDR2 (germline): LNHDA, SQIVND (reference sequence). In DNA form, the CDR3 reads TGTGCCAGTAGCATCCGAGAGGTGAACACTGAAGCTTTCTTT. The encoded protein is CASSIREVNTEAFF.

This clone was seen more than once but under ten times. The CDR3 bases are TGTGCCAGCAGTCTGACAGGGGAGGATGAAAAACTGTTTTTT. It encodes CASSLTGEDEKLFF. This chain links TRBV5-6 with TRBJ1-4, with 8 bases aligning to TRBD1. With V trimmed by 5 bases and J by 6 bases, 6 bases remained unmatched. The CDR3 contains 14 residues. Germline V gene data show CDR1 as SGHDT and CDR2 as YYEEEE.

The chain uses TRBV27 and TRBJ1-6, with D unclear. Germline CDR1 is MNHEY and CDR2 is SMNVEV (reference sequence). Deletions cut 3 bases from V and 14 bases from J, with 17 bases between. This CDR3 has 14 amino acids. CDR3 DNA: TGTGCCAGCAGTTTGAGCAGGATCCTTGGCTCCCTCCACTTT. It encodes CASSLSRILGSLHF.

This chain links TRBV27 with TRBJ2-1; no reliable D call. V lost 1 base, J lost 0 bases, and 10 bases lay in between. Germline V gene data show CDR1 as MNHEY and CDR2 as SMNVEV (reference sequence). This CDR3 spans 16 amino acids. The CDR3 bases are TGTGCCAGCAGTTTATTAGGTAGCTACTCCTACAATGAGCAGTTCTTC. Its translation is CASSLLGSYSYNEQFF.

The J gene is TRBJ1-5, the V gene TRBV7-9; TRBD1 matches at 7 bases. V shed 1 base, J shed 4 bases, and the junction held 10 bases outside the gene matches. The CDR3 has 17 amino acids. Germline V lookup: CDR1 SEHNR, CDR2 FQNEAQ (reference sequence). The CDR3 nucleotides read TGTGCCAGCAGCTTAGGGGAATGGACAGGAGAAAATCAGCCCCAGCATTTT. Translation gives CASSLGEWTGENQPQHF.

The chain combines TRBV9 with TRBJ2-2; TRBD1 aligns across 7 bases. CDR1 and CDR2 from the germline V gene are SGDLS and YYNGEE. This CDR3 has 14 amino acids. Germline trimming cut 4 bases from V and 5 bases from J; bases unmatched to any gene: 5. The CDR3: CASSTDRATGELFF. The DNA of the CDR3 is TGTGCCAGCAGCACCGACAGGGCGACCGGGGAGCTGTTTTTT.

This sequence joins TRBV7-9 and TRBJ2-1, with D possibly TRBD2 on 5 matching bases. The CDR3 extends over 14 amino acids. Germline values: CDR1 SEHNR, CDR2 FQNEAQ (reference sequence). V lost 2 bases, J lost 3 bases, and 8 bases lay in between. DNA of the CDR3: TGTGCCAGCAGCTTAACGGGGTACTACAATGAGCAGTTCTTC. Residues: CASSLTGYYNEQFF.

V usage is TRBV4-1 and J usage is TRBJ2-3; D is possibly TRBD1 (6 bases). The CDR3 extends over 16 amino acids. Trimming pared 1 base from V and 1 base from J, leaving 12 bases between. Per germline, CDR1 MGHRA and CDR2 YSYEKL. The CDR3 spells CASSQGTGRGTDTQYF. CDR3 bases: TGCGCCAGCAGCCAAGGCACAGGGCGGGGCACAGATACGCAGTATTTT.

The gene calls are TRBV7-8 and TRBJ1-1; no reliable D call. Germline-derived CDR1 and CDR2 are SGHVS and FQNEAQ. Between the trimmed V and J ends, which lost 4 bases and 3 bases, there was a span of 9 bases. The CDR3 totals 13 residues. The CDR3 DNA reads TGTGCCAGCAGCTCCCCTCCCTACACTGAAGCTTTCTTT. Translated, it gives CASSSPPYTEAFF.

CDR3 nucleotide sequence: TGTGCCAGCAGCGTAGGACAGAGCTCCTACAATGAGCAGTTCTTC. This codes for CASSVGQSSYNEQFF. The V call is TRBV9, the J call TRBJ2-1, with D possibly being TRBD1 (5 bases). The V end was cut by 0 bases, the J end by 0 bases, with 7 bases between. Per the germline V gene, CDR1 is SGDLS and CDR2 is YYNGEE. The CDR3 spans 15 residues.

The chain carries TRBV6-1 and TRBJ1-2; D is unresolved. Germline-derived CDR1 and CDR2 are MNHNS and SASEGT. The CDR3 is 15 amino acids. Trimming stripped 0 bases from V and 5 bases from J, with 13 bases between. The DNA of the CDR3 is TGTGCCAGCAGTGAAGCTGCGGATTTCTCGTATGGCTACACCTTC. Translated: CASSEAADFSYGYTF.

This clone showed up just once. The V call is TRBV7-9, the J call TRBJ1-2; TRBD1 matches 8 bases. Germline V gives CDR1 SEHNR, CDR2 FQNEAQ (reference sequence). This CDR3 contains 15 residues. V lost 1 base and J lost 6; bases outside the gene matches: 7. The CDR3 sequence is CASSLGDRSSHGYTF. The DNA for the CDR3 is TGTGCCAGCAGCTTAGGGGACAGGTCTTCGCATGGCTACACCTTC.

V usage is TRBV6-5 and J usage is TRBJ2-2, with 9 positions matching TRBD2. CDR1 is MNHEY, CDR2 SVGAGI, per germline. With V trimmed by 0 bases and J by 5 bases, 4 bases remained unmatched. The CDR3 runs 16 residues. CDR3 amino acids: CASSYSSGSYTGELFF. DNA for the CDR3: TGTGCCAGCAGTTACTCTAGCGGGAGTTATACCGGGGAGCTGTTTTTT.